This T cell receptor (beta chain) was sequenced for a study of T cell responses to AZD1222 COVID-19 vaccine. As for the study in general: Second-dose timings of about 4 or about 12 weeks were pooled. The study's findings and limits: Unmutated variant regions are reportedly the target of nearly half of TCRs that are spike-specific. The CD4 TCRs associated with vaccination extended across spike and predominated at 160-218 and 743-854. Two AZD1222 administrations were followed by greater Spike-specific TCR breadth and depth.

A few counts support this clone. The target antigen is unknown. This CDR3 has 15 amino acids. V was trimmed by 5 bases and J by 8 bases, leaving 21 bases between them. Germline V gene lookup returns CDR1 SEHNR and CDR2 FQNEAQ (reference sequence). Clones were sequenced by immunoSEQ multiplex PCR, and TCRdb holds only the in-frame ones, with some missing. The repertoire has some 130,000 clones, roughly 84% of them found once; the top ten carry roughly 4%. This sequence originates from an adult in good health. The sample was peripheral blood, taken on day 0 of AZD1222 vaccination. V gene TRBV7-9 combines with J gene TRBJ1-2, with no clear D. The CDR3 bases are TGTGCCAGCAGCGCCTCTGAGGATGGCGCGGAGGGCTACACCTTC. It yields the protein CASSASEDGAEGYTF.